This TCR beta chain was profiled in a study of T cell clonotyping in hematopoietic cell transplantation. Method: immunoSEQ multiplex PCR; TCRdb's copy keeps in-frame clones and lacks some. Of some 6,000 clones listed, about nine tenths are singletons. Germline V gene sequence: CDR1 MGHRA, CDR2 YSYEKL. V dropped 1 base and J dropped 4 bases, with 13 bases sitting between them. The CDR3 runs 16 residues. A single count supports this clone. Its cognate antigen is unknown. Study-wide results and limits: At the given depth, recipient repertoires were over 95% de novo clonotypes. Recipient TCR diversity dropped after transplant; expanded clonotypes rose from day 30 to 180. Higher Inverse Simpson Index values in graft donor and pretransplant recipient predicted broader posttransplant TCR diversity.

V is TRBV4-1 and J is TRBJ2-2; no reliable D call. This sequence originates from a male patient aged 40 to 55 who had an allogeneic stem cell transplant from an unrelated donor, so the T cells may come from the graft donor. Some clones in this sample may be carry-over from other donors' samples. The material was peripheral blood mononuclear cells, obtained 100 days after allogeneic stem cell transplant. CDR3 in amino acids: CASSQVFPVFTGELFF. The CDR3 DNA reads as TGCGCCAGCAGCCAAGTCTTTCCGGTTTTCACCGGGGAGCTGTTTTTT.